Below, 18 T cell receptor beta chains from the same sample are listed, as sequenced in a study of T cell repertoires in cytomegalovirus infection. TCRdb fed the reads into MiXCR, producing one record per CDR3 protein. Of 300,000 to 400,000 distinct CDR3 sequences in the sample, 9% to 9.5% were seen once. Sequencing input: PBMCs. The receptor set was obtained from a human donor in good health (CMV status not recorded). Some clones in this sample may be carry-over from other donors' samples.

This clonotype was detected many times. For the CDR3, the DNA is TGCGCCAGCAGCCAAGATAGAACCAGATCCTACGAGCAGTACTTC. Encoded protein: CASSQDRTRSYEQYF. The rearrangement joins TRBV4-1 to TRBJ2-7; D call uncertain. Germline lookup yields CDR1 MGHRA and CDR2 YSYEKL. The CDR3 has 15 residues. V was trimmed by 0 bases and J by 1 base, leaving 10 bases between them.

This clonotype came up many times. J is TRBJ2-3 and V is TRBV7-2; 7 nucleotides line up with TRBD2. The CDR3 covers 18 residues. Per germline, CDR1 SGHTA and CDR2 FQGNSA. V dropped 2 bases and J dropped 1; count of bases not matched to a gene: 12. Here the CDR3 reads CASSLFSVGRKRTDTQYF. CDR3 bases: TGTGCCAGCAGCTTATTTTCGGTCGGGAGGAAACGCACAGATACGCAGTATTTT.

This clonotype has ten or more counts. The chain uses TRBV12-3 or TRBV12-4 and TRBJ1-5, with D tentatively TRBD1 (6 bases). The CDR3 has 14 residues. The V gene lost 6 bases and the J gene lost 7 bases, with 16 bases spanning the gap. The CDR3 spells CASSSVQGFQPQHF. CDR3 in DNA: TGTGCCAGCAGCTCGGTACAGGGTTTCCAGCCCCAGCATTTT.

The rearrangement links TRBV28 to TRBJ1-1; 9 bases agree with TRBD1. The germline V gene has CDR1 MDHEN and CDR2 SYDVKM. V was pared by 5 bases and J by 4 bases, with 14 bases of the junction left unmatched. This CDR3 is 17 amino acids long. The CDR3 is CASSLGGTGLVRTEAFF. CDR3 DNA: TGTGCCAGCAGTCTCGGGGGGACAGGGTTGGTTCGCACTGAAGCTTTCTTT.

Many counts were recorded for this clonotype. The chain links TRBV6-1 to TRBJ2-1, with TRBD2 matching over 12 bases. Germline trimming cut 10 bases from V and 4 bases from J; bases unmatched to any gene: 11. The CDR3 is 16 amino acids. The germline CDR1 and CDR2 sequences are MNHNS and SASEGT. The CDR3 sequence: CATYLRTSGVYNEQFF. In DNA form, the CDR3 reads TGTGCCACCTACTTACGGACTAGCGGGGTTTACAATGAGCAGTTCTTC.

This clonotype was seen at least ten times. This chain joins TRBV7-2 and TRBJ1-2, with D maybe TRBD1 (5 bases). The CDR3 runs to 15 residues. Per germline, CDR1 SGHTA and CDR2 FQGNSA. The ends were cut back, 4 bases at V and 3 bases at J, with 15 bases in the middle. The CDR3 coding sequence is TGTGCCAGCAGCTCCCGACAGACAACGCACTATGGCTACACCTTC. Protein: CASSSRQTTHYGYTF. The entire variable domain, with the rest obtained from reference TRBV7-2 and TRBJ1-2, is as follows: GAGVSQSPSNKVTEKGKDVELRCDPISGHTALYWYRQSLGQGLEFLIYFQGNSAPDKSGLPSDRFSAERTGGSVSTLTIQRTQQEDSAVYLCASSSRQTTHYGYTFGSGTRLTVV.

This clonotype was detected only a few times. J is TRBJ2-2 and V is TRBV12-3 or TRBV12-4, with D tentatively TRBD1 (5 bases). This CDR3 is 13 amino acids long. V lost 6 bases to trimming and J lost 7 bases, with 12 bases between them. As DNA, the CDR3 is TGTGCCAGCAGGGACCAGGGATTCGGGGAGCTGTTTTTT. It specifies CASRDQGFGELFF.

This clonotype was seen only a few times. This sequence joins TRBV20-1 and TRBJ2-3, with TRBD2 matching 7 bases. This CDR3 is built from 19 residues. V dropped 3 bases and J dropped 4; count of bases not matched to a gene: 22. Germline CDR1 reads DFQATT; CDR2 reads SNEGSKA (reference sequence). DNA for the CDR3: TGCAGTGCTAGTATATTAGCGGGCGACGACTACAGAGGGGCAGATACGCAGTATTTT. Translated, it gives CSASILAGDDYRGADTQYF.

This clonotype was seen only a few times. CDR3 sequence (DNA): TGTGCTAGTGAGAGGGCGAGCTCTGGAAACACCATATATTTT. Residues: CASERASSGNTIYF. The chain uses TRBV12-5 and TRBJ1-3; D remains ambiguous. CDR3 size: 14 residues. Germline V gene lookup returns CDR1 LGHNT and CDR2 FRNRAP. The ends were cut back, 7 bases at V and 0 bases at J, with 10 bases in the middle. Full variable domain (rest looked up from reference TRBV12-5 and TRBJ1-3): DARVTQTPRHKVTEMGQEVTMRCQPILGHNTVFWYRQTMMQGLELLAYFRNRAPLDDSGMPKDRFSAEMPDATLATLKIQPSEPRDSAVYFCASERASSGNTIYFGEGSWLTVV.

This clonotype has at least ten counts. CDR3 protein: CASSSLQTKETQYF. The CDR3 DNA reads TGTGCCAGCAGCTCCCTACAGACTAAAGAGACCCAGTACTTC. This chain uses TRBV7-2 with TRBJ2-5; maybe TRBD2 (5 bases). V shed 4 bases and J shed 3 bases, with 12 bases lying between them. This CDR3 spans 14 amino acids. Germline CDR1 reads SGHTA; CDR2 reads FQGNSA.

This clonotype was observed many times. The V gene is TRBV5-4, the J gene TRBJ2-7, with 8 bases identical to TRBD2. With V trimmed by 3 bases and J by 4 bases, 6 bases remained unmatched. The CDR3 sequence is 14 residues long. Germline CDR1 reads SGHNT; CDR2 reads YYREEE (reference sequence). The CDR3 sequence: CASSSGGAYYEQYF. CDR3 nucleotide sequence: TGTGCCAGCAGCTCCGGGGGGGCCTATTACGAGCAGTACTTC.

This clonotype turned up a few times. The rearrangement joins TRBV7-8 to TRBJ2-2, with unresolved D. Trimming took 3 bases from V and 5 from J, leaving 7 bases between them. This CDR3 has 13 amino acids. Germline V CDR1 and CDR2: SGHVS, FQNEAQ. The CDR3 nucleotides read TGTGCCAGCAGCTTCCGTGAGACCGGGGAGCTGTTTTTT. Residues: CASSFRETGELFF.

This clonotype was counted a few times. The CDR3, as DNA: TGCGCCAGCAGCCAACCCAGCGGGAGAAACGAGCAGTACTTC. It specifies CASSQPSGRNEQYF. V and J are TRBV4-1 and TRBJ2-7, with 8 bases that match TRBD2. The CDR3 covers 14 residues. J lost 5 bases, V lost 2 bases, and 5 bases had no gene match. Germline CDR1 MGHRA, CDR2 YSYEKL.

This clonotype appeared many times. The CDR3: CASSFPGQGAIVEQFF. DNA for the CDR3: TGTGCCAGCAGCTTCCCGGGACAGGGGGCGATTGTTGAGCAGTTCTTC. V gene TRBV11-1 combines with J gene TRBJ2-1, with TRBD1 matching over 12 bases. The CDR3 has 16 residues. Germline-derived CDR1 and CDR2 are SGHAT and FQDESV (reference sequence). Trimming removed 3 bases from V and 9 bases from J; junction bases left unmatched: 9.

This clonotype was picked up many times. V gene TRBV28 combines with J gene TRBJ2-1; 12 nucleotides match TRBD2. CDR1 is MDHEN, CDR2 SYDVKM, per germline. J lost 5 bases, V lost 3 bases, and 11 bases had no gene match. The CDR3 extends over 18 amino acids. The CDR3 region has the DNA TGTGCCAGCAGTTTGAGACAGTACCGACTAGCGGGAGACAATGAGCAGTTCTTC. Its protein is CASSLRQYRLAGDNEQFF.

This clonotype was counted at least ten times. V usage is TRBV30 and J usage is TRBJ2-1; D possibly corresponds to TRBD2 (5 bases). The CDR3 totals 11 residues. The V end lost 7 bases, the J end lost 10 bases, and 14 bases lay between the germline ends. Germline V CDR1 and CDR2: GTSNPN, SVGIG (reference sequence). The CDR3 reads CASTAGVEQFF. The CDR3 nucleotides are TGTGCCTCAACCGCCGGGGTCGAGCAGTTCTTC.

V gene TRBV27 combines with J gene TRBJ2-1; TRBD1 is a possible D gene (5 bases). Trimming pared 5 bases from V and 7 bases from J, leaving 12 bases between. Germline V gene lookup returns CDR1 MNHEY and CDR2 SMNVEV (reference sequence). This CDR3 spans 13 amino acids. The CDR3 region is CASSPRPGNEQFF. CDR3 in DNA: TGTGCCAGCAGTCCCCGCCCAGGGAATGAGCAGTTCTTC.

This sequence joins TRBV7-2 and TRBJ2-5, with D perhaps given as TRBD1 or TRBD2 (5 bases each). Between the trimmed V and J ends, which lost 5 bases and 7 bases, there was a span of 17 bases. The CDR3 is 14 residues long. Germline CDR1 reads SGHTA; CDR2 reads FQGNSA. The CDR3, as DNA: TGTGCCAGCAGCCCCCAGTGGGGGTTGGCGACCCAGTACTTC. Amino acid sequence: CASSPQWGLATQYF.